These T cell receptor beta chains were read from a single sample in a study of shared clonotypes between healthy human individuals. Repertoires were generated with immunoSEQ multiplex PCR, while TCRdb's copy carries only in-frame clones and drops some. The data hold approximately 180,000 clones, with over 85% observed a single time. Input material: naive CD4+ T cells sorted from blood. These receptors came from a woman in her thirties in good health. CDR3s include the opening cysteine and the closing phenylalanine or tryptophan. Fields, in order: CDR3 protein, CDR3 DNA, V gene, CDR3 length, D gene, J gene, clone size. The D gene is left open where the match is weak. Clone sizes are given selectively: once, few, many, or a class where the clone is expanded.

CDR3: CASSEGTGVSYEQYF; DNA: TGTGCCAGCTCAGAAGGGACAGGGGTTTCGTACGAGCAGTACTTC; V: TRBV18; length: 15; D: TRBD1; J: TRBJ2-7; size: few
CDR3: CASSPDRGPTDTQYF; DNA: TGTGCCAGCTCACCCGACAGGGGACCCACAGATACGCAGTATTTT; V: TRBV18; length: 15; D: TRBD1; J: TRBJ2-3; size: once
CDR3: CASSPAGLGETQYF; DNA: TGTGCCAGCTCACCAGCAGGGCTCGGGGAGACCCAGTACTTC; V: TRBV18; length: 14; D: -; J: TRBJ2-5; size: -
CDR3: CASSGTGSAPEQFF; DNA: TGCGCCAGCAGTGGGACCGGGAGCGCGCCCGAGCAGTTCTTC; V: TRBV10-1; length: 14; D: -; J: TRBJ2-1; size: -
CDR3: CASSLLLGEGNQPQHF; DNA: TGTGCCAGCAGCTTATTGTTGGGGGAGGGCAATCAGCCCCAGCATTTT; V: TRBV7-9; length: 16; D: -; J: TRBJ1-5; size: -
CDR3: CASSLRESSPLHF; DNA: TGTGCCAGCAGTCTCAGGGAGAGTTCACCCCTCCACTTT; V: TRBV7-2; length: 13; D: -; J: TRBJ1-6; size: -
CDR3: CASSPFPFADTQYF; DNA: TGTGCCAGCAGTCCATTCCCTTTCGCAGATACGCAGTATTTT; V: TRBV28; length: 14; D: -; J: TRBJ2-3; size: -
CDR3: CASSSRTSGMLRQYF; DNA: TGTGCCAGCAGTTCGCGGACTAGCGGGATGTTGAGGCAGTACTTC; V: TRBV28; length: 15; D: TRBD2; J: TRBJ2-5; size: -
CDR3: CASGHHGNTIYF; DNA: TGTGCCTCCGGACACCATGGAAACACCATATATTTT; V: TRBV30; length: 12; D: -; J: TRBJ1-3; size: -
CDR3: CASGTVAKNIQYF; DNA: TGCGCCAGCGGGACTGTCGCCAAAAACATTCAGTACTTC; V: TRBV23-1; length: 13; D: -; J: TRBJ2-4; size: -
CDR3: CASSPPGLSYEQYF; DNA: TGTGCCAGCAGCCCGCCCGGACTTTCCTACGAGCAGTACTTC; V: TRBV11-2; length: 14; D: -; J: TRBJ2-7; size: -
CDR3: CASSDFGQGYKYEQYF; DNA: TGCGCCAGCAGTGATTTCGGACAGGGCTATAAATACGAGCAGTACTTC; V: TRBV10-2; length: 16; D: TRBD1; J: TRBJ2-7; size: -
CDR3: CASSERVDGLAGLRNTGELFF; DNA: TGTGCCAGCAGTGAACGGGTAGATGGTCTCGCGGGACTGCGTAACACCGGGGAGCTGTTTTTT; V: TRBV6-1; length: 21; D: -; J: TRBJ2-2; size: -
CDR3: CASTEPAGGPGSYEQYF; DNA: TGTGCCAGCACCGAGCCAGCGGGAGGGCCCGGCTCCTACGAGCAGTACTTC; V: TRBV28; length: 17; D: TRBD2; J: TRBJ2-7; size: -
CDR3: CATSRDKRQDNEKLFF; DNA: TGTGCCACCAGCAGAGATAAGAGACAAGATAATGAAAAACTGTTTTTT; V: TRBV15; length: 16; D: -; J: TRBJ1-4; size: -